This TCR beta chain stems from a study of beta chain features in type 1 diabetes. Whole-study context: Healthy donors and patients had similar age, gender and cell yields. Study-level findings and limits: At VDJ recombination sites, type 1 diabetes patients had fewer insertions and more deleted nucleotides. Moderate yet significant TCRB CDR3 shortening was seen in Type 1 diabetes patients in all four CD4+ subsets.

Looked up from germline, CDR1 is SGHTA and CDR2 is FQGNSA. Trimming removed 0 bases at V and 10 bases at J, with 7 bases between. This CDR3 is 12 amino acids long. cDNA synthesis used the whole RNA isolate, giving expressed TCRB sequences. The table came from immunoSEQ multiplex PCR; TCRdb's copy has only in-frame clones and leaves some out. The data hold around 350,000 clones, with around 12% observed a single time. To note about this clone: Its matching antigen is unknown.

A single heparinised draw of 95 to 150 mL on average was taken per donor. The rearrangement joins TRBV7-2 to TRBJ2-1, with D unclear. Sample: naive CD4+ T cells from blood. The clonotype originates from a man aged 18 to 29 in good health. The CDR3 bases are TGTGCCAGCAGCTTAGCTAGCCGAGAGCAGTTCTTC. Protein sequence: CASSLASREQFF.